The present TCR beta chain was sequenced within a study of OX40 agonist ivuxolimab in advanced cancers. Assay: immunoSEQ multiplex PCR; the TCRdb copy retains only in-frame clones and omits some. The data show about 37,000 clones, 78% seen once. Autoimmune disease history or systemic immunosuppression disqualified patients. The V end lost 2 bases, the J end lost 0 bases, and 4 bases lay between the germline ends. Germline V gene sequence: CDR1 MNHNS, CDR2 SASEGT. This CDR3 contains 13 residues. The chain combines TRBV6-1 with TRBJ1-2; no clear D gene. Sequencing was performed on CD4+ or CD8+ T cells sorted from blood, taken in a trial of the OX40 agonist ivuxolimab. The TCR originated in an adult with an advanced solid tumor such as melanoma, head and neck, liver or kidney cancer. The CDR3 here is CASSEWANYGYTF. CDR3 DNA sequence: TGTGCCAGCAGTGAATGGGCTAACTATGGCTACACCTTC.